One and the same sample provided the 21 T cell receptor beta chains below, sequenced in a study of CD8 T cells in Susac syndrome. An input of about 0.5 to 1 ug of RNA was subjected to reverse transcription using random hexamers. TCRdb recomputed calls from the immunoSEQ multiplex PCR reads with MiXCR, one row per CDR3 protein. The table shows about 130,000 distinct CDR3 sequences, with about 95% occurring only once. The sample comprised CD4+ T cells from PBMCs. Every receptor here comes from a human donor in good health.

CDR3 residues: CASSLVAGSGANVLTF. The DNA for the CDR3 is TGTGCCAGCAGCTTAGTCGCGGGCTCTGGGGCCAACGTCCTGACTTTC. This sequence joins TRBV11-2 and TRBJ2-6; D perhaps matches TRBD2 (5 bases). CDR1 and CDR2 from the germline V gene are SGHAT and FQNNGV. The CDR3 is 16 amino acids. The V end was cut by 1 base, the J end by 0 bases, with 7 bases between. Combining the CDR3 with reference TRBV11-2 and TRBJ2-6 gives the whole variable domain EAGVAQSPRYKIIEKRQSVAFWCNPISGHATLYWYQQILGQGPKLLIQFQNNGVVDDSQLPKDRFSAERLKGVDSTLKIQPAKLEDSAVYLCASSLVAGSGANVLTFGAGSRLTVL.

This chain connects TRBV24-1 to TRBJ2-3; TRBD2 matches at 9 bases. This CDR3 has 16 amino acids. V shed 3 bases and J 2 bases; nucleotides not matched to a gene: 5. Germline lookup yields CDR1 KGHDR and CDR2 SFDVKD. The DNA of the CDR3 is TGTGCCACCAGTGATCGGGCGGGAGGGCCCACAGATACGCAGTATTTT. This encodes CATSDRAGGPTDTQYF.

This chain uses TRBV24-1 with TRBJ1-1; tentative D call: TRBD1 (5 bases). The germline V gene has CDR1 KGHDR and CDR2 SFDVKD. The germline V and J ends were trimmed by 9 bases and 5 bases, with 27 bases remaining between them. The CDR3 has 17 amino acids. CDR3 DNA sequence: TGTGCCACCCCCGATCCTCCTTCGGGGCGTCTGGTGACTGAAGCTTTCTTT. It translates to CATPDPPSGRLVTEAFF.

This chain uses TRBV7-2 with TRBJ2-1; TRBD2 might be the D (5 bases). V lost 5 bases to trimming and J lost 7 bases, with 12 bases between them. Germline loops: CDR1 SGHTA, CDR2 FQGNSA. The CDR3 contains 13 residues. The CDR3 DNA is TGTGCCAGCAGCCGAGGACTTCTTAATGAGCAGTTCTTC. This codes for CASSRGLLNEQFF. Combining the CDR3 with reference TRBV7-2 and TRBJ2-1 gives the whole variable domain GAGVSQSPSNKVTEKGKDVELRCDPISGHTALYWYRQSLGQGLEFLIYFQGNSAPDKSGLPSDRFSAERTGGSVSTLTIQRTQQEDSAVYLCASSRGLLNEQFFGPGTRLTVL.

The rearrangement uses TRBV5-6 and TRBJ2-7; D remains ambiguous. V lost 1 base, J lost 6 bases, and 8 bases lay in between. The CDR3 consists of 12 residues. CDR1 is SGHDT and CDR2 is YYEEEE in the germline V gene. The CDR3 here is CASSLMRLEQYF. The CDR3, as DNA: TGTGCCAGCAGCTTGATGCGTCTCGAGCAGTACTTC.

V gene TRBV18 combines with J gene TRBJ2-7; D remains ambiguous. The germline V and J ends were trimmed by 3 bases and 5 bases, with 8 bases remaining between them. This CDR3 spans 12 amino acids. Germline V CDR1 and CDR2: KGHSH, LQKENI. CDR3 nucleotide sequence: TGTGCCAGCTCACCGAGGCTCAACGAGCAGTACTTC. As protein: CASSPRLNEQYF.

The J gene is TRBJ2-5, the V gene TRBV5-1; a weak D match, TRBD2 (6 bases). This CDR3 is built from 13 residues. Germline V gene lookup returns CDR1 SGHRS and CDR2 YFSETQ. V was pared by 6 bases and J by 5 bases, with 14 bases between. CDR3 sequence reads: CASMASVGETQYF. The CDR3 DNA is TGCGCCAGCATGGCTAGCGTTGGGGAGACCCAGTACTTC.

The chain links TRBV12-3 or TRBV12-4 to TRBJ1-1, with no clear D. The CDR3 spans 14 residues. V was pared by 3 bases and J by 4 bases, with 12 bases between. The CDR3 reads CASSFWQASTEAFF. CDR3 bases: TGTGCCAGCAGTTTCTGGCAGGCGTCCACTGAAGCTTTCTTT.

The chain combines TRBV5-1 with TRBJ1-1; D gene ambiguous. V lost 0 bases and J lost 0, with 6 bases in between. The CDR3 sequence is 14 residues long. Germline V gene data show CDR1 as SGHRS and CDR2 as YFSETQ. CDR3 amino acids: CASSLDPLNTEAFF. The DNA for the CDR3 is TGCGCCAGCAGCTTGGACCCTTTGAACACTGAAGCTTTCTTT.

The rearrangement links TRBV5-1 to TRBJ2-6; D is undetermined. The CDR3 loop spans 15 amino acids. Germline V gives CDR1 SGHRS, CDR2 YFSETQ. V was cut by 4 bases and J by 2 bases, with 10 bases left in between. In nucleotides, the CDR3 is TGCGCCAGCAGCCCCACAGATCCTGGGGCCAACGTCCTGACTTTC. Its translation: CASSPTDPGANVLTF.

The genes are TRBV7-2 and TRBJ2-3, with no clear D. V lost 3 bases and J lost 7, with 14 bases in between. CDR1 is SGHTA, CDR2 FQGNSA, per germline. The CDR3 runs 14 residues. The CDR3 DNA sequence: TGTGCCAGCAGCTTGGCTTCCCGCCCTAATACGCAGTATTTT. Its protein is CASSLASRPNTQYF.

The chain combines TRBV20-1 with TRBJ2-1; TRBD2 agrees at 13 bases. The CDR3 length is 14 residues. Germline loops: CDR1 DFQATT, CDR2 SNEGSKA (reference sequence). Germline trimming cut 5 bases from V and 15 bases from J; bases unmatched to any gene: 13. The CDR3 coding sequence is TGCAGTGCTGACACCGGGACTAGCGGGACGAAAACGTTCTTC. It specifies CSADTGTSGTKTFF.

The chain is built from TRBV3-1 and TRBJ2-3; TRBD2 aligns across 13 bases. Trimming took 6 bases from V and 0 from J; bases not matched to a gene: 12. Per the germline V gene, CDR1 is LGHDT and CDR2 is YNNKEL (reference sequence). CDR3 size: 19 residues. The CDR3: CASRPGTSGTSDSTDTQYF. Written as DNA, the CDR3 is TGTGCCAGCAGACCCGGGACTAGCGGGACGTCAGACAGCACAGATACGCAGTATTTT.

The gene calls are TRBV29-1 and TRBJ2-4, with no clear D. Germline CDR1 SQVTM, CDR2 ANQGSEA. The V end was cut by 4 bases, the J end by 0 bases, with 10 bases between. This CDR3 has 14 amino acids. CDR3 amino acids: CSVGGNLAKNIQYF. In DNA form, the CDR3 reads TGCAGCGTTGGCGGTAATCTAGCCAAAAACATTCAGTACTTC.

This clonotype showed up just once. V usage is TRBV5-4 and J usage is TRBJ2-7, with TRBD1 matching over 10 bases. The J segment lost 3 bases and the V segment lost 6 bases, leaving 9 bases of the junction unmatched. Germline values: CDR1 SGHNT, CDR2 YYREEE (reference sequence). This CDR3 is 15 amino acids long. CDR3 sequence: CASKLPGTGDYEQYF. The CDR3 DNA sequence: TGTGCCAGCAAACTTCCGGGGACAGGGGACTACGAGCAGTACTTC.

The rearrangement links TRBV28 to TRBJ2-2; D unresolved. This CDR3 region has 11 residues. V lost 7 bases to trimming and J lost 8 bases, with 8 bases between them. The V gene's germline CDR1 is MDHEN and CDR2 SYDVKM. CDR3 nucleotides: TGTGCCAGCATGGTATGGGGGGAGCTGTTTTTT. It codes for CASMVWGELFF.

The V and J genes are TRBV5-6 and TRBJ2-1, with a weak D call TRBD2 (6 bases). Germline CDR1 SGHDT, CDR2 YYEEEE. Between the trimmed V and J ends, which lost 6 bases and 4 bases, there was a span of 14 bases. The CDR3 spans 14 residues. The CDR3 sequence: CASNRGKYYNEQFF. DNA of the CDR3: TGTGCCAGCAACCGGGGGAAATATTACAATGAGCAGTTCTTC.

The rearrangement links TRBV20-1 to TRBJ1-5; D is unresolved. This CDR3 region has 14 residues. Trimming stripped 6 bases from V and 6 bases from J, with 18 bases between. Per the germline V gene, CDR1 is DFQATT and CDR2 is SNEGSKA (reference sequence). The CDR3 DNA sequence: TGCAGTGCCTGGGCAGGACTGCGGGGTCAGCCCCAGCATTTT. Translating gives CSAWAGLRGQPQHF.

CDR3 sequence (DNA): TGTGCCAGCAGTGGGGGACTAGCGGAAGCACAACGCGTCAACAATGAGCAGTTCTTC. As protein: CASSGGLAEAQRVNNEQFF. The V and J genes are TRBV2 and TRBJ2-1; 11 bases are shared with TRBD2. CDR3 length: 19 residues. V lost 4 bases and J lost 5; bases outside the gene matches: 16. From germline, CDR1 is SNHLY and CDR2 FYNNEI.

The chain combines TRBV6-6 with TRBJ2-5, with D perhaps TRBD2 (5 bases). The CDR3 spans 15 residues. V lost 4 bases and J lost 0, with 12 bases in between. In germline, CDR1 is MNHNY, CDR2 SVGAGI (reference sequence). The CDR3 bases are TGTGCCAGCAGTTTGTCCGCTAGCAACCAAGAGACCCAGTACTTC. This sequence encodes CASSLSASNQETQYF.

The chain joins TRBV28 to TRBJ2-5; 7 nucleotides agree with TRBD2. Trimming took 7 bases from V and 5 from J; bases not matched to a gene: 7. Looked up from germline, CDR1 is MDHEN and CDR2 is SYDVKM. CDR3 length equals 13 residues. The CDR3 bases are TGTGCCAGCAAAGAGACTAGCTGGGAGACCCAGTACTTC. This translates into CASKETSWETQYF. The whole variable domain, filled in from reference TRBV28 and TRBJ2-5, reads DVKVTQSSRYLVKRTGEKVFLECVQDMDHENMFWYRQDPGLGLRLIYFSYDVKMKEKGDIPEGYSVSREKKERFSLILESASTNQTSMYLCASKETSWETQYFGPGTRLLVL.